This note documents a single T cell receptor (beta chain) sequence. Its matching antigen is unknown. Libraries were UMI-labeled 5' RACE TRB cDNA. TCRdb reanalyzed the 5' RACE reads, giving one entry per CDR3 protein sequence and no DNA. The ten most abundant clones cover 14% to 15% of a sample with about 43,000 distinct CDR3 sequences. These data belong to a study of CXCR3-negative and CXCR3-positive naive CD8 T cells. Study results and caveats: Memory cells diverged, while naive CXCR3-positive and CXCR3-negative cells had similar TRBV-TRBJ usage. Each naive subset displayed comparably high diversity, whereas memory CD8+ cells displayed much lower diversity. Cryopreserved cells partially lost CXCR3 expression, and fresh PBMCs were used in most assays.

From germline, CDR1 is SEHNR and CDR2 FQNEAQ (reference sequence). The CDR3 spans 13 residues. The sequenced sample was memory CD8+ T cells from blood. The source of this sequence is a human donor in good health. Some clones in this sample may be carry-over from other donors' samples. J is TRBJ2-7 and V is TRBV7-9; TCRdb's assignment of TRBD1 cannot be checked, as there is no DNA. The CDR3 spells CASSSDNSYEQYF.